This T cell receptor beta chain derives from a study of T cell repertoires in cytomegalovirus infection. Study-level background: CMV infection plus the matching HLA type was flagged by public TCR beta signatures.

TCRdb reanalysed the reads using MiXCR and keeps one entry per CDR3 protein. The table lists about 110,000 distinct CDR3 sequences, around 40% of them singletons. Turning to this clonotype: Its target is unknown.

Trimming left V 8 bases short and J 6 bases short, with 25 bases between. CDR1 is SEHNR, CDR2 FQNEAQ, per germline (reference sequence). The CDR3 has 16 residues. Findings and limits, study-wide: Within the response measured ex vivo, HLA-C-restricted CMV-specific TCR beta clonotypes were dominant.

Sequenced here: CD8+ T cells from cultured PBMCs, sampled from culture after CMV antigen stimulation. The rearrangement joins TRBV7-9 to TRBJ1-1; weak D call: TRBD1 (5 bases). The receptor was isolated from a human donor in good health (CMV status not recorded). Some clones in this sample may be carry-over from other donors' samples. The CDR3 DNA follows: TGTGCCAGCCGCTCGGGCGACAGTCCGTGGCCCCCTGAAGCTTTCTTT. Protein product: CASRSGDSPWPPEAFF. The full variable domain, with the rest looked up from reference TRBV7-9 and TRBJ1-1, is DTGVSQNPRHKITKRGQNVTFRCDPISEHNRLYWYRQTLGQGPEFLTYFQNEAQLEKSRLLSDRFSAERPKGSFSTLEIQRTEQGDSAMYLCASRSGDSPWPPEAFFGQGTRLTVV.